One TCR beta chain is described in this entry. Its antigen is unidentified. The record originates from a study of OX40 agonist ivuxolimab in advanced cancers. The wider study: Prior anti-PD-1, anti-PD-L1 or anti-CTLA-4 therapy did not bar entry, and approximately 43% had some.

Germline loops: CDR1 SGDLS, CDR2 YYNGEE. V lost 0 bases, J lost 2 bases, and 5 bases stayed unmatched. The CDR3 runs 15 residues. This table comes from immunoSEQ multiplex PCR, and its TCRdb copy is limited to in-frame clones, with some not included. The sample includes approximately 17,000 clones, approximately 83% of them seen just once. Findings of the study overall: The average count of expanded clones was higher among CD8+ T cells than among CD4+.

The chain couples TRBV9 to TRBJ2-7; 7 positions match TRBD2. This specimen was CD4+ or CD8+ T cells sorted from blood, taken in a trial of the OX40 agonist ivuxolimab. This TCR was recovered from an adult with an advanced solid tumor such as melanoma, head and neck, liver or kidney cancer. The CDR3 loop reads CASSVGPGGTYEQYF. CDR3 bases: TGTGCCAGCAGCGTAGGCCCCGGGGGGACCTACGAGCAGTACTTC.